These 6 T cell receptor beta chains came from one sample sequenced in a study of regulatory T cells in long-lasting Graves disease. Investigators prepared the TCR beta libraries by applying iRepertoire HTBI primers and Arm-PCR of CDR3 regions. TCRdb ran MiXCR on the multiplex PCR reads and lists one entry per CDR3 protein. The data contain 360,000 or so distinct CDR3 sequences, about 12% of them singletons. This sample's time point: newly diagnosed GD, antithyroid drugs for less than 3 months. Making the TCR library involved RNA that had been extracted from PBMCs. These same data were also listed under a study on T cells in Graves' hyperthyroidism and ophthalmopathy.

Material: peripheral blood mononuclear cells (PBMCs), obtained at new diagnosis, from a patient treated with antithyroid drugs. Source of these receptors: a woman between 18 and 30 years old with Graves disease.

This clonotype was seen many times. The gene calls are TRBV30 and TRBJ1-2, with D possibly being TRBD1 (5 bases). The V gene lost 1 base and the J gene lost 2 bases, with 8 bases spanning the gap. Germline-derived CDR1 and CDR2 are GTSNPN and SVGIG (reference sequence). This CDR3 is 13 amino acids long. The CDR3 DNA follows: TGTGCCTGGAGTGGGGGCATGAACTATGGCTACACCTTC. It encodes CAWSGGMNYGYTF.

This clonotype has a count of ten or more. The V call is TRBV19, the J call TRBJ1-1, with D possibly matching TRBD1 (5 bases). The V end lost 6 bases, the J end lost 7 bases, and 18 bases lay between the germline ends. This CDR3 spans 14 amino acids. Germline values: CDR1 LNHDA, CDR2 SQIVND (reference sequence). The CDR3 DNA reads TGTGCCAGTAGAACCGCCAGCTCGCAGGGTGAAGCTTTCTTT. Translating it yields CASRTASSQGEAFF.

In this sample, this clonotype turned up many times. The J gene is TRBJ2-3, the V gene TRBV4-1, with D maybe TRBD2 (5 bases). Trimming removed 2 bases at V and 2 bases at J, with 17 bases between. CDR3 length: 17 amino acids. Germline CDR1 MGHRA, CDR2 YSYEKL. CDR3 nucleotides: TGCGCCAGCAGCCAACCCGGCGGACTCTCAAACACAGATACGCAGTATTTT. Its protein product is CASSQPGGLSNTDTQYF.

This clonotype was found many times. J is TRBJ2-2 and V is TRBV20-1; tentative D call: TRBD1 (6 bases). Between the trimmed V and J ends, which lost 4 bases and 3 bases, there was a span of 9 bases. Germline V gene sequence: CDR1 DFQATT, CDR2 SNEGSKA (reference sequence). The CDR3 length is 13 residues. Here the CDR3 reads CSAIQGYTGELFF. DNA for the CDR3: TGCAGTGCTATTCAGGGGTACACCGGGGAGCTGTTTTTT.

This chain links TRBV12-3 or TRBV12-4 with TRBJ2-1, with D tentatively TRBD2 (5 bases). V gave up 6 bases and J gave up 8 bases, with 14 bases separating them. This CDR3 is 13 amino acids long. CDR3 DNA sequence: TGTGCCAGCAGCCCAACTAGTCCCCATGAGCAGTTCTTC. Its protein is CASSPTSPHEQFF.

There are a few counts of this clonotype. J is TRBJ2-7 and V is TRBV7-8; TRBD1 or TRBD2 may be the D gene (5 bases each). Trimming shortened V by 4 bases and J by 2 bases, and 15 bases separated the two germline ends. CDR1 is SGHVS, CDR2 FQNEAQ, per germline. CDR3 length: 15 residues. CDR3 sequence: CASSSWDLGPYEQYF. The CDR3 DNA is TGTGCCAGCAGCTCTTGGGACCTGGGCCCCTACGAGCAGTACTTC.